This TCR beta chain stems from a study of T cell repertoires in cytomegalovirus infection. Study overall: From public TCR beta signatures came an indication of both CMV infection and matching HLA type. Overall study findings and caveats: HLA-C-restricted TCR beta clonotypes specific for CMV led the ex vivo response. There were carriers of CMV plus the relevant HLA, and cumulative public TCR beta family frequency identified them.

CDR3 length equals 12 residues. V lost 7 bases, J lost 5 bases, and 11 bases lay in between. CDR1 is MNHEY and CDR2 is SMNVEV in the germline V gene (reference sequence). This clonotype was counted only a few times. Its antigen is still unknown. TCRdb recomputed calls from the reads with MiXCR, one row per CDR3 protein. The data hold about 830,000 distinct CDR3 sequences, with 32% observed a single time. This chain joins TRBV27 and TRBJ1-1; no firm D call. This receptor was taken from a human donor in good health (CMV status not recorded). Some clones in this sample may be carry-over from other donors' samples. Material: cultured CD8+ T cells from PBMCs, obtained from culture after CMV antigen stimulation. The CDR3 here is CASKFIGTEAFF. The CDR3 coding sequence is TGTGCCAGCAAGTTTATAGGGACTGAAGCTTTCTTT.